The next 11 T cell receptor beta chains were all read from a single sample in a study of identical twins. One entry per CDR3 protein, called by TCRdb with MiXCR from the 5' RACE reads. The sample yields 750,000 to 950,000 distinct CDR3 sequences, 12% seen once. These sequences were also reported in another study, on yellow fever vaccine responses in identical twins.

Sequencing input: PBMCs. These receptors all stem from a woman aged 18-35 years in good health.

This clonotype was picked up a small number of times. This rearrangement joins TRBV7-3 to TRBJ2-2; 10 bases are shared with TRBD2. After removal of 3 bases from V and 5 bases from J, the junction contained 6 bases not matched to a gene. CDR3 length equals 16 residues. CDR1 and CDR2 (germline): SGHTA, FQGTGA. This chain's CDR3 is CASSFLAGGKTGELFF. The CDR3 coding sequence is TGTGCCAGCAGCTTTTTAGCGGGAGGCAAAACCGGGGAGCTGTTTTTT.

The V gene is TRBV6-1, the J gene TRBJ2-5, with 7 bases lining up with TRBD1. The CDR3 totals 14 residues. Germline V gene sequence: CDR1 MNHNS, CDR2 SASEGT. V was pared by 6 bases and J by 2 bases, with 6 bases of the junction left unmatched. CDR3 DNA sequence: TGTGCCAGCAGCCGCACAGGGGATCAAGAGACCCAGTACTTC. Translating gives CASSRTGDQETQYF.

The rearrangement uses TRBV2 and TRBJ1-4; possible D gene TRBD1, 6 bases. The CDR3 extends over 12 amino acids. The V end was cut by 6 bases, the J end by 8 bases, with 10 bases between. Germline CDR1 is SNHLY and CDR2 is FYNNEI. CDR3 protein: CASRGAGEKLFF. CDR3 bases: TGTGCCAGCAGGGGGGCTGGGGAAAAACTGTTTTTT. The full variable domain, with the rest looked up from reference TRBV2 and TRBJ1-4, is EPEVTQTPSHQVTQMGQEVILRCVPISNHLYFYWYRQILGQKVEFLVSFYNNEISEKSEIFDDQFSVERPDGSNFTLKIRSTKLEDSAMYFCASRGAGEKLFFGSGTQLSVL.

This clonotype was picked up a small number of times. This chain links TRBV29-1 with TRBJ2-2; TRBD1 might be the D (5 bases). The CDR3 loop spans 13 amino acids. The V gene lost 7 bases and the J gene lost 1 base, with 10 bases spanning the gap. Per germline, CDR1 SQVTM and CDR2 ANQGSEA. For the CDR3, the DNA is TGCAGCGCCCAAACAGGGAACACCGGGGAGCTGTTTTTT. Its protein product is CSAQTGNTGELFF.

In this sample, this clonotype turned up a few times. This chain connects TRBV5-5 to TRBJ1-1; weak D call: TRBD1 (5 bases). This CDR3 is 15 amino acids long. CDR1 is SGHKS and CDR2 is YYEKEE in the germline V gene (reference sequence). V was clipped by 0 bases and J by 1 base, with 10 bases between them. The DNA of the CDR3 is TGTGCCAGCAGCTTGGGGGGCTACCAGAACACTGAAGCTTTCTTT. Amino acids: CASSLGGYQNTEAFF. Together with reference TRBV5-5 and TRBJ1-1, the CDR3 gives the full variable domain: DAGVTQSPTHLIKTRGQQVTLRCSPISGHKSVSWYQQVLGQGPQFIFQYYEKEERGRGNFPDRFSARQFPNYSSELNVNALLLGDSALYLCASSLGGYQNTEAFFGQGTRLTVV.

This clonotype was counted a few times. The chain employs TRBV28 and TRBJ2-1; TRBD1 might be the D (5 bases). Germline CDR1 reads MDHEN; CDR2 reads SYDVKM. This CDR3 has 13 amino acids. Trimming cost V 8 bases and J 0 bases, with 8 bases left between them. CDR3 loop: CASCRGSYNEQFF. CDR3 nucleotides: TGTGCCAGCTGTAGGGGCTCCTACAATGAGCAGTTCTTC. Variable domain in full (rest from reference TRBV28 and TRBJ2-1): DVKVTQSSRYLVKRTGEKVFLECVQDMDHENMFWYRQDPGLGLRLIYFSYDVKMKEKGDIPEGYSVSREKKERFSLILESASTNQTSMYLCASCRGSYNEQFFGPGTRLTVL.

The sample holds a few counts of this clonotype. The chain couples TRBV2 to TRBJ2-7; 7 nucleotides agree with TRBD2. Germline V gene data show CDR1 as SNHLY and CDR2 as FYNNEI. This CDR3 has 14 amino acids. V shed 8 bases, J shed 7 bases, and the junction held 14 bases outside the gene matches. CDR3 amino acids: CASGGGTTYLEQYF. The CDR3 DNA reads as TGTGCCAGCGGAGGCGGGACTACCTACTTGGAGCAGTACTTC.

The V gene is TRBV18, the J gene TRBJ1-2, with D unclear. The germline gives CDR1 KGHSH, CDR2 LQKENI. V was trimmed by 10 bases and J by 2 bases, leaving 23 bases between them. This CDR3 is built from 16 residues. CDR3 coding DNA: TGTGCCAACAGAAAACCCTGGAAAGACCGGAACTATGGCTACACCTTC. It is translated as CANRKPWKDRNYGYTF.

This clonotype was observed a few times. This rearrangement joins TRBV5-6 to TRBJ2-2; tentatively, D is TRBD1 or TRBD2 (5 bases each). V lost 0 bases to trimming and J lost 2 bases, with 11 bases between them. The germline V gene has CDR1 SGHDT and CDR2 YYEEEE. CDR3 length equals 16 residues. The CDR3 DNA sequence: TGTGCCAGCAGCTTGGGGCCAGGGACCAACACCGGGGAGCTGTTTTTT. It translates to CASSLGPGTNTGELFF.

This clonotype was detected a few times. The chain uses TRBV5-1 and TRBJ2-1; possible D gene TRBD1, 5 bases. The germline CDR1 and CDR2 sequences are SGHRS and YFSETQ. The CDR3 contains 18 residues. Trimming took off 2 bases at V and 3 bases at J, with 21 bases between the two ends. In DNA, the CDR3 is TGCGCCAGCAGCTTTGGCAGGGTAGGAACCCCGCGCTACAATGAGCAGTTCTTC. It encodes CASSFGRVGTPRYNEQFF.

Many counts were recorded for this clonotype. The CDR3 DNA is TGTGCCAGCAGTGTACGGACAGAGAACACTGAAGCTTTCTTT. Its protein is CASSVRTENTEAFF. This chain links TRBV12-3 or TRBV12-4 with TRBJ1-1, with D perhaps matching TRBD1 (6 bases). The CDR3 length is 14 residues. V lost 5 bases, J lost 1 base, and 11 bases lay in between.